This T cell receptor (beta chain) emerged from a study of response to subunit inactivated influenza vaccine. Only one count was recorded for this clonotype. Its cognate antigen is unknown. TCRdb re-analysed the RT-PCR reads in MiXCR, keeping a single row per CDR3 protein. The data hold over 400,000 distinct CDR3 sequences, with approximately 10% observed a single time. The CDR3 has 15 amino acids. Germline-derived CDR1 and CDR2 are SGDLS and YYNGEE. V shed 3 bases, J shed 5 bases, and the junction held 8 bases outside the gene matches. The study's findings and limits: Authors proposed each seasonal influenza vaccination draws in few new T cells.

This TCR came from a man aged 45 to 65 who received an inactivated influenza vaccine. The chain employs TRBV9 and TRBJ2-5, with TRBD1 matching 9 bases. The specimen was PBMCs from blood, collected about 6 weeks after vaccination. The CDR3 region is CASSGSGTGSETQYF. In nucleotides, the CDR3 is TGTGCCAGCAGCGGATCCGGGACAGGGTCGGAGACCCAGTACTTC.